These 21 T cell receptor beta chains originate from one sample sequenced in a study of PD-1 blockade in classical Hodgkin lymphoma. Sequencing was performed with immunoSEQ multiplex PCR; in TCRdb, only in-frame clones are kept and a portion is missing. The repertoire consists of several thousand clones, with roughly 86% occurring once and the leading ten covering 45%. No patient escaped relapse after autologous stem cell transplantation, and brentuximab vedotin exposure varied. The sample was peripheral blood mononuclear cells (PBMCs), taken before the second cycle of nivolumab. These receptors originate from a human donor with classical Hodgkin lymphoma.

The chain uses TRBV7-7 and TRBJ2-7; 9 bases match TRBD2. The length of the CDR3 is 14 residues. CDR1 is SSHAT and CDR2 is FNYEAQ in the germline V gene (reference sequence). With V trimmed by 7 bases and J by 2 bases, 6 bases remained unmatched. The CDR3 DNA reads as TGTGCCAGCACGGGCGCGGGAGGGCCCTACGAGCAGTACGTC. This encodes CASTGAGGPYEQYV.

V and J are TRBV2 and TRBJ2-2, with a tentative D call TRBD1 (5 bases). Trimming removed 6 bases at V and 6 bases at J, with 11 bases between. The CDR3 has 13 amino acids. Germline CDR1 SNHLY, CDR2 FYNNEI. CDR3 nucleotides: TGTGCCAGCAGGTCCAGGGTCGCCGGGGAGCTGTTTTTT. This sequence encodes CASRSRVAGELFF.

The rearrangement joins TRBV5-6 to TRBJ1-5; D is uncertain. The CDR3 loop spans 15 amino acids. V was cut by 0 bases and J by 0 bases, with 7 bases left in between. The germline V gene has CDR1 SGHDT and CDR2 YYEEEE. CDR3 bases: TGTGCCAGCAGCTTGGGCCCCAATAGCAATCAGCCCCAGCATTTT. Its translation is CASSLGPNSNQPQHF.

The rearrangement joins TRBV2 to TRBJ2-2, with 8 bases fitting TRBD1. The CDR3 contains 15 residues. V was pared by 7 bases and J by 0 bases, with 4 bases of the junction left unmatched. CDR1 is SNHLY and CDR2 is FYNNEI in the germline V gene. In DNA form, the CDR3 reads TGTGCCAGCACAGGACAGGGAACGAACACCGGGGAGCTGTTTTTT. Encoded protein: CASTGQGTNTGELFF.

This clone was recorded only once. The chain employs TRBV7-3 and TRBJ2-5, with 10 bases that match TRBD2. The CDR3 runs 15 residues. The V segment lost 4 bases and the J segment 2 bases; nucleotides outside the gene matches: 4. Germline V lookup: CDR1 SGHTA, CDR2 FQGTGA. The CDR3 nucleotides read TGTGCCAGCAGCTCCAGAGCGGGGGGGCAAGAGACCCAGTACTTC. Residues: CASSSRAGGQETQYF.

This clone appeared once. This sequence joins TRBV5-5 and TRBJ2-2; TRBD1 matches 8 bases. V lost 4 bases to trimming and J lost 7 bases; unmatched junction nucleotides: 15. Per germline, CDR1 SGHKS and CDR2 YYEKEE (reference sequence). The CDR3 covers 17 residues. The CDR3 region is CASSPPPPGTGHGELFF. The CDR3 DNA is TGTGCCAGCAGCCCTCCCCCCCCCGGGACAGGCCACGGGGAGCTGTTTTTT.

The chain combines TRBV12-5 with TRBJ1-4; D not certain. CDR1 and CDR2 from the germline V gene are LGHNT and FRNRAP. CDR3 length equals 15 residues. Between the trimmed V and J ends, which lost 1 base and 5 bases, there was a span of 11 bases. This CDR3 is CASGLGPQSNEKLFF. DNA for the CDR3: TGTGCTAGTGGTTTGGGGCCTCAATCAAATGAAAAACTGTTTTTT.

The V and J genes are TRBV6-5 and TRBJ1-1; D perhaps matches TRBD1 (5 bases). The V end lost 7 bases, the J end lost 1 base, and 10 bases lay between the germline ends. The germline V gene has CDR1 MNHEY and CDR2 SVGAGI. The CDR3 extends over 13 amino acids. CDR3 sequence (DNA): TGTGCCAGCACCAGACAGAGGAACACTGAAGCTTTCTTT. Protein sequence: CASTRQRNTEAFF.

The rearrangement uses TRBV5-5 and TRBJ1-1; possible D gene TRBD1, 5 bases. The CDR3 covers 14 residues. V was pared by 4 bases and J by 1 base, with 11 bases between. Germline V gene data show CDR1 as SGHKS and CDR2 as YYEKEE (reference sequence). The chain's CDR3 is CASSRGRTNTEAFF. In DNA form, the CDR3 reads TGTGCCAGCAGCAGGGGCAGAACGAACACTGAAGCTTTCTTT.

The J gene is TRBJ2-7, the V gene TRBV30, with 8 bases that match TRBD1. The CDR3 sequence is 13 residues long. Looked up from germline, CDR1 is GTSNPN and CDR2 is SVGIG (reference sequence). After removal of 4 bases from V and 6 bases from J, the junction contained 8 bases not matched to a gene. CDR3 nucleotide sequence: TGTGCCTGGACCACCGGGACAGGCCCCGAGCAGTACGTC. The encoded protein is CAWTTGTGPEQYV.

J is TRBJ2-7 and V is TRBV6-1, with a possible D match to TRBD1 (5 bases). The V end was cut by 6 bases, the J end by 0 bases, with 6 bases between. Germline V CDR1 and CDR2: MNHNS, SASEGT. CDR3 size: 12 residues. DNA for the CDR3: TGTGCCAGCAGAGGGGCCTCCTACGAGCAGTACGTC. This translates into CASRGASYEQYV.

V usage is TRBV15 and J usage is TRBJ2-2; TRBD2 agrees at 7 bases. With 0 bases clipped from V and 8 bases from J, the junction kept 9 bases outside the gene matches. The CDR3 covers 16 residues. Per the germline V gene, CDR1 is LNHNV and CDR2 is YYDKDF (reference sequence). The CDR3 loop reads CATSRDPGEGRGELFF. The CDR3 DNA follows: TGTGCCACCAGCAGAGATCCGGGGGAGGGCCGTGGGGAGCTGTTTTTT.

The chain combines TRBV7-2 with TRBJ1-1; no clear D gene. V gave up 5 bases and J gave up 0 bases, with 10 bases separating them. Per germline, CDR1 SGHTA and CDR2 FQGNSA. The CDR3 contains 14 residues. The CDR3 DNA sequence: TGTGCCAGCAGCGAGCGTTTCATGAACACTGAAGCTTTCTTT. Its protein product is CASSERFMNTEAFF.

This chain uses TRBV19 with TRBJ1-2; D is unresolved. The CDR3 totals 13 residues. V lost 8 bases, J lost 3 bases, and 13 bases lay in between. The germline V gene encodes CDR1 LNHDA and CDR2 SQIVND (reference sequence). The CDR3 DNA is TGTGCCAGTCTGAAGCCTGCGGACTATGGCTACACCTTC. Protein sequence: CASLKPADYGYTF.

V usage is TRBV10-3 and J usage is TRBJ1-5, with TRBD1 matching 8 bases. The V and J ends lost 10 bases and 1 base, in that order; junction bases with no gene match: 9. The CDR3 is 15 amino acids. Germline V gene sequence: CDR1 ENHRY, CDR2 SYGVKD. As DNA, the CDR3 is TGTGCCACCCATGACAGGGGTGGAAGCAATCAGCCCCAGCATTTT. Protein sequence: CATHDRGGSNQPQHF.

The chain is built from TRBV7-2 and TRBJ1-6; TRBD1 matches 9 bases. The CDR3 runs to 15 residues. Trimming took 3 bases from V and 9 from J; bases not matched to a gene: 6. Germline CDR1 SGHTA, CDR2 FQGNSA. The CDR3 loop reads CASSFRRDRVSPLHF. For the CDR3, the DNA is TGTGCCAGCAGCTTTAGGAGGGACAGGGTTTCACCCCTCCACTTT.

The rearrangement links TRBV9 to TRBJ2-4; D possibly uses TRBD1 or TRBD2 (6 bases each). Deletions cut 1 base from V and 5 bases from J, with 13 bases between. Per the germline V gene, CDR1 is SGDLS and CDR2 is YYNGEE. The CDR3 extends over 15 amino acids. CDR3: CASSVKWGAENIQYF. CDR3 bases: TGTGCCAGCAGCGTAAAGTGGGGGGCGGAAAACATTCAGTACTTC.

The chain has TRBV9 and TRBJ2-1; D gene unclear. This CDR3 has 11 residues. Germline CDR1 is SGDLS and CDR2 is YYNGEE. Trimming removed 2 bases from V and 10 bases from J, with 7 bases in between. The CDR3 DNA reads TGTGCCAGCAGCGTCCTTGGCGAGCAGTTCTTC. This sequence encodes CASSVLGEQFF.

The rearrangement uses TRBV25-1 and TRBJ2-2; no reliable D call. The CDR3 is 14 residues long. The germline V and J ends were trimmed by 6 bases and 1 base, with 9 bases remaining between them. The V gene's germline CDR1 is MGHDK and CDR2 SYGVNS. The CDR3 nucleotides are TGTGCCAGCAGGGTGGCAGAGAACACCGGGGAGCTGTTTTTT. Residues: CASRVAENTGELFF.

This chain uses TRBV19 with TRBJ2-6; no firm D call. V lost 9 bases, J lost 0 bases, and 9 bases lay in between. The CDR3 runs to 14 residues. From germline, CDR1 is LNHDA and CDR2 SQIVND (reference sequence). CDR3 sequence: CASQLASGANVLTF. The CDR3 DNA reads TGTGCCAGCCAACTTGCCTCTGGGGCCAACGTCCTGACTTTC.

This sequence joins TRBV5-1 and TRBJ2-2, with D unclear. Trimming shortened V by 0 bases and J by 7 bases, and 13 bases separated the two germline ends. Germline lookup yields CDR1 SGHRS and CDR2 YFSETQ. The CDR3 runs 15 residues. The CDR3 sequence: CASSLEPQKFGELFF. The DNA for the CDR3 is TGCGCCAGCAGCTTGGAGCCACAGAAATTCGGGGAGCTGTTTTTT. Filled out from reference TRBV5-1 and TRBJ2-2, the complete variable domain reads KAGVTQTPRYLIKTRGQQVTLSCSPISGHRSVSWYQQTPGQGLQFLFEYFSETQRNKGNFPGRFSGRQFSNSRSEMNVSTLELGDSALYLCASSLEPQKFGELFFGEGSRLTVL.